This TCR beta chain is drawn from a study of radiation and T cells in renal cell carcinoma. Trimming removed 5 bases at V and 2 bases at J, with 16 bases between. The CDR3 loop spans 16 amino acids. The germline V gene encodes CDR1 MNHEY and CDR2 SMNVEV (reference sequence). Specified treatment: treatment-naive control, cytoreductive nephrectomy. Study-level results: Compared with controls, irradiated tumors showed greater TCR clonality. Dominant CDR3 motifs were more common in irradiated tumors than controls.

As concerns this clone: Its specificity is not known.

Data came from immunoSEQ multiplex PCR; TCRdb stores just in-frame clones and leaves some out. The sample lists more than 14,000 clones; more than 55% were seen once. The source is a man aged 55 to 70 with renal cell carcinoma. The rearrangement links TRBV27 to TRBJ2-1; a possible D gene is TRBD2 (5 bases). The sample consisted of tumor tissue, taken from a patient whose treatment was nephrectomy without radiotherapy. CDR3 in amino acids: CASSPTLVPPYNEQFF. CDR3 DNA: TGTGCCAGCAGTCCGACACTAGTCCCCCCCTACAATGAGCAGTTCTTC.